This is a list of T cell receptor beta chains from one sample in a study of cytomegalovirus exposure and HLA in healthy donors. Clones were sequenced by immunoSEQ multiplex PCR, and TCRdb holds only the in-frame ones, with some missing. Of 150,000 to 200,000 clones in the sample, 65% to 70% were seen once. The sequenced sample was PBMCs. Receptor source: a young man in good health and CMV-seropositive. Both conserved end residues are part of each CDR3. Fields, in order: D gene, V gene, clone size, J gene, CDR3 protein, CDR3 DNA. A D gene is named only where the DNA matches it firmly. Clone size appears in some rows only: once, few, many, or a class for an expanded clone.

d_gene: .; v_gene: TRBV10-3; abundance: few; j_gene: TRBJ1-4; CDR3aa: CATRGDDEKLFF; CDR3nt: TGTGCCACCAGAGGGGATGATGAAAAACTGTTTTTT
d_gene: .; v_gene: TRBV4-1; abundance: .; j_gene: TRBJ2-3; CDR3aa: CASSPRESDTQYF; CDR3nt: TGCGCCAGCAGCCCACGAGAGTCGGATACGCAGTATTTT
d_gene: TRBD1; v_gene: TRBV10-3; abundance: .; j_gene: TRBJ2-5; CDR3aa: CAISAGLPFGTGETQYF; CDR3nt: TGTGCCATCAGTGCTGGCCTGCCCTTCGGGACAGGAGAGACCCAGTACTTC
d_gene: .; v_gene: TRBV30; abundance: .; j_gene: TRBJ2-4; CDR3aa: CAWARGAGNIQYF; CDR3nt: TGTGCCTGGGCCCGGGGGGCGGGAAACATTCAGTACTTC
d_gene: .; v_gene: TRBV18; abundance: once; j_gene: TRBJ1-2; CDR3aa: CASSPERASNYGYTF; CDR3nt: TGTGCCAGCTCACCGGAGAGGGCCTCTAACTATGGCTACACCTTC
d_gene: .; v_gene: TRBV6-6; abundance: once; j_gene: TRBJ1-4; CDR3aa: CASSFGEANEKLFF; CDR3nt: TGTGCCAGCAGTTTCGGTGAGGCAAATGAAAAACTGTTTTTT
d_gene: .; v_gene: TRBV30; abundance: .; j_gene: TRBJ1-1; CDR3aa: CAWSVRGGWFRTEAFF; CDR3nt: TGTGCCTGGAGTGTACGCGGGGGTTGGTTTCGGACTGAAGCTTTCTTT
d_gene: TRBD2; v_gene: TRBV30; abundance: .; j_gene: TRBJ2-2; CDR3aa: CAWKPASGIYTGELFF; CDR3nt: TGTGCCTGGAAACCAGCTAGCGGGATTTACACCGGGGAGCTGTTTTTT
d_gene: .; v_gene: TRBV27; abundance: .; j_gene: TRBJ1-5; CDR3aa: CASREGVSNQPQHF; CDR3nt: TGTGCCAGCAGGGAGGGTGTGAGCAATCAGCCCCAGCATTTT
d_gene: .; v_gene: TRBV5-4; abundance: once; j_gene: TRBJ2-1; CDR3aa: CASSPPLASSEFF; CDR3nt: TGTGCCAGCAGCCCGCCACTAGCAAGTTCGGAGTTCTTC
d_gene: .; v_gene: TRBV2; abundance: .; j_gene: TRBJ2-7; CDR3aa: CASSDHNPYEQYF; CDR3nt: TGTGCCAGCAGTGATCACAATCCGTACGAGCAGTACTTC
d_gene: TRBD1; v_gene: TRBV18; abundance: once; j_gene: TRBJ2-3; CDR3aa: CASSPGTEPDTQYF; CDR3nt: TGTGCCAGCTCACCCGGGACAGAACCAGATACGCAGTATTTT
d_gene: TRBD1; v_gene: TRBV5-1; abundance: .; j_gene: TRBJ2-7; CDR3aa: CASRGQGPYEQYF; CDR3nt: TGCGCCAGCAGGGGACAGGGGCCCTACGAGCAGTACTTC
d_gene: TRBD2; v_gene: TRBV28; abundance: few; j_gene: TRBJ2-3; CDR3aa: CASSSGTSGSPDTQYF; CDR3nt: TGTGCCAGCAGCTCCGGGACTAGCGGGAGCCCAGATACGCAGTATTTT
d_gene: .; v_gene: TRBV7-9; abundance: .; j_gene: TRBJ2-2; CDR3aa: CASSLWSTGGELFF; CDR3nt: TGTGCCAGCAGCTTATGGAGCACCGGCGGGGAGCTGTTTTTT
d_gene: TRBD1; v_gene: TRBV27; abundance: .; j_gene: TRBJ1-2; CDR3aa: CASSFGTTGTVTF; CDR3nt: TGTGCCAGCAGTTTCGGCACTACAGGGACAGTCACCTTC
d_gene: TRBD2; v_gene: TRBV4-1; abundance: .; j_gene: TRBJ2-1; CDR3aa: CASSQVLAVNEQFF; CDR3nt: TGCGCCAGCAGCCAAGTACTAGCGGTAAATGAGCAGTTCTTC
d_gene: .; v_gene: TRBV28; abundance: .; j_gene: TRBJ2-5; CDR3aa: CASSLGWRSQETQYF; CDR3nt: TGTGCCAGCAGTTTAGGCTGGCGGTCGCAAGAGACCCAGTACTTC
d_gene: TRBD2; v_gene: TRBV28; abundance: .; j_gene: TRBJ2-5; CDR3aa: CASSTPGLAGPGRTQYF; CDR3nt: TGTGCCAGCAGCACCCCGGGACTAGCGGGTCCTGGAAGGACCCAGTACTTC
d_gene: TRBD2; v_gene: TRBV27; abundance: few; j_gene: TRBJ2-1; CDR3aa: CASSWTSGSRYNEQFF; CDR3nt: TGTGCCAGCAGTTGGACTAGCGGGAGTAGGTACAATGAGCAGTTCTTC
d_gene: .; v_gene: TRBV21-1; abundance: .; j_gene: TRBJ2-1; CDR3aa: CASCGEQFF; CDR3nt: TGTGCCAGCTGCGGTGAGCAGTTCTTC
d_gene: .; v_gene: TRBV9; abundance: few; j_gene: TRBJ2-1; CDR3aa: CASSDDSNEQFF; CDR3nt: TGTGCCAGCAGCGACGACTCAAATGAGCAGTTCTTC
d_gene: TRBD1; v_gene: TRBV6-5; abundance: once; j_gene: TRBJ2-7; CDR3aa: CASSYSKGGHEQYF; CDR3nt: TGTGCCAGCAGTTACTCGAAAGGGGGCCACGAGCAGTACTTC
d_gene: .; v_gene: TRBV6-1; abundance: .; j_gene: TRBJ1-5; CDR3aa: CASSEGAQGQPQHF; CDR3nt: TGTGCCAGCAGTGAAGGAGCCCAGGGCCAGCCCCAGCATTTT
d_gene: TRBD1; v_gene: TRBV5-4; abundance: .; j_gene: TRBJ1-1; CDR3aa: CASSDQGTGDTEAFF; CDR3nt: TGTGCCAGCAGCGACCAGGGGACAGGAGACACTGAAGCTTTCTTT
d_gene: .; v_gene: TRBV6-5; abundance: .; j_gene: TRBJ2-5; CDR3aa: CASSYQDLGVETQYF; CDR3nt: TGTGCCAGCAGTTACCAGGACCTAGGGGTAGAGACCCAGTACTTC
d_gene: TRBD2; v_gene: TRBV28; abundance: .; j_gene: TRBJ2-2; CDR3aa: CASTPGSSGRSGELFF; CDR3nt: TGTGCCAGCACCCCCGGGAGTAGCGGGAGATCCGGGGAGCTGTTTTTT
d_gene: TRBD2; v_gene: TRBV30; abundance: once; j_gene: TRBJ2-5; CDR3aa: CAWKSAGGQETQYF; CDR3nt: TGTGCCTGGAAATCGGCGGGAGGCCAAGAGACCCAGTACTTC
d_gene: .; v_gene: TRBV7-9; abundance: .; j_gene: TRBJ1-4; CDR3aa: CASSLTQANEKLFF; CDR3nt: TGTGCCAGCAGCTTAACCCAGGCAAATGAAAAACTGTTTTTT
d_gene: .; v_gene: TRBV7-9; abundance: .; j_gene: TRBJ2-1; CDR3aa: CASSLGTGLRNEQFF; CDR3nt: TGTGCCAGCAGCTTAGGAACGGGGTTGAGGAATGAGCAGTTCTTC
d_gene: TRBD2; v_gene: TRBV6-1; abundance: .; j_gene: TRBJ2-7; CDR3aa: CASARGRAYEQYF; CDR3nt: TGTGCCAGCGCCCGCGGGAGGGCCTACGAGCAGTACTTC
d_gene: TRBD2; v_gene: TRBV29-1; abundance: once; j_gene: TRBJ2-2; CDR3aa: CSGRGLAGRSGELFF; CDR3nt: TGCAGCGGTAGGGGACTAGCGGGAAGGTCCGGGGAGCTGTTTTTT
d_gene: .; v_gene: TRBV7-9; abundance: .; j_gene: TRBJ1-1; CDR3aa: CASSPGMGRGTEAFF; CDR3nt: TGTGCCAGCAGCCCCGGTATGGGGAGAGGCACTGAAGCTTTCTTT
d_gene: .; v_gene: TRBV28; abundance: few; j_gene: TRBJ2-7; CDR3aa: CASSLAKEQYF; CDR3nt: TGTGCCAGCAGTCTAGCAAAGGAGCAGTACTTC
d_gene: .; v_gene: TRBV4-1; abundance: .; j_gene: TRBJ1-2; CDR3aa: CASSLGLGRGRLYGYTF; CDR3nt: TGCGCCAGCAGCCTGGGCTTAGGGCGGGGGAGACTCTATGGCTACACCTTC
d_gene: TRBD1; v_gene: TRBV6-5; abundance: .; j_gene: TRBJ1-1; CDR3aa: CASRRGTAANTEAFF; CDR3nt: TGTGCCAGCAGGAGAGGGACAGCAGCGAACACTGAAGCTTTCTTT
d_gene: .; v_gene: TRBV27; abundance: few; j_gene: TRBJ1-2; CDR3aa: CASTSLQASNYGYTF; CDR3nt: TGTGCCAGCACCTCTTTGCAGGCCTCTAACTATGGCTACACCTTC
d_gene: .; v_gene: TRBV6-1; abundance: once; j_gene: TRBJ2-2; CDR3aa: CAIHSGLNTGELFF; CDR3nt: TGTGCCATCCATAGCGGATTGAACACCGGGGAGCTGTTTTTT
d_gene: .; v_gene: TRBV6-5; abundance: .; j_gene: TRBJ2-3; CDR3aa: CASSEAPTTDTQYF; CDR3nt: TGTGCCAGCAGTGAGGCGCCAACCACAGATACGCAGTATTTT
d_gene: TRBD1; v_gene: TRBV19; abundance: .; j_gene: TRBJ1-4; CDR3aa: CASSVIRDRGEKLFF; CDR3nt: TGTGCCAGTAGTGTAATCCGGGACAGGGGCGAGAAACTGTTTTTT
d_gene: .; v_gene: TRBV10-3; abundance: .; j_gene: TRBJ1-5; CDR3aa: CAISDGQSSQHF; CDR3nt: TGTGCCATCAGTGACGGACAGTCGTCCCAGCATTTT
d_gene: TRBD1; v_gene: TRBV30; abundance: .; j_gene: TRBJ1-5; CDR3aa: CAWSPATGLQPQHF; CDR3nt: TGTGCCTGGAGTCCGGCGACAGGGTTGCAGCCCCAGCATTTT
d_gene: .; v_gene: TRBV11-2; abundance: .; j_gene: TRBJ2-7; CDR3aa: CASSQGLQYEQYF; CDR3nt: TGTGCCAGCAGTCAAGGACTTCAATACGAGCAGTACTTC
d_gene: .; v_gene: TRBV30; abundance: .; j_gene: TRBJ2-7; CDR3aa: CAWSVLLRASYEQYF; CDR3nt: TGTGCCTGGAGTGTACTTCTGAGGGCCTCCTACGAGCAGTACTTC
d_gene: .; v_gene: TRBV6-5; abundance: .; j_gene: TRBJ1-3; CDR3aa: CASSYRVSGNTIYF; CDR3nt: TGTGCCAGCAGTTACCGGGTCTCTGGAAACACCATATATTTT